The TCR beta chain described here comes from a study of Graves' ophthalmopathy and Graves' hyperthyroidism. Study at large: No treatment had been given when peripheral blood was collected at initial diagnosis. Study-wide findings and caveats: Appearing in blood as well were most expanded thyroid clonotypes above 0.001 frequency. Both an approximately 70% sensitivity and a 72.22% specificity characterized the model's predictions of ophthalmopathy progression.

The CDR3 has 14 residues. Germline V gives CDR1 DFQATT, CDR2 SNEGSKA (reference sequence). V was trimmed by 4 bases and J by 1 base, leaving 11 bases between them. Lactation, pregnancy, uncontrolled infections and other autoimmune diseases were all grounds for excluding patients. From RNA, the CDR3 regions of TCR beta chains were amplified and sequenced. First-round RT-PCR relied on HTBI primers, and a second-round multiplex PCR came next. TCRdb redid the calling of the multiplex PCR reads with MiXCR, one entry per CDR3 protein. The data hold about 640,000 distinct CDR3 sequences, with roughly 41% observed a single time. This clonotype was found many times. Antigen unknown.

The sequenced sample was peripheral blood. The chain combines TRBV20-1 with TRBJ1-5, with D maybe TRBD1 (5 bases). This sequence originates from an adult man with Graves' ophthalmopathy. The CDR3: CSANRGDSNQPQHF. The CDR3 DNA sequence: TGCAGTGCTAACCGAGGGGACAGCAATCAGCCCCAGCATTTT.